The source of this T cell receptor (beta chain) is a study of blood T cells in healthy people across ages. Primed by a sample-barcoded 5' primer and a J-beta primer mix, a second PCR proceeded for 7 to 11 cycles. From the 5' RACE reads, TCRdb called clonotypes with MiXCR, one entry per CDR3 protein. Of about 1,800,000 distinct CDR3 sequences in the sample, 28% were seen once. The length of the CDR3 is 15 residues. V was clipped by 3 bases and J by 0 bases, with 9 bases between them. This clonotype turned up a few times. The sequence was obtained from a woman in her 30s in good health. The V call is TRBV12-3 or TRBV12-4, the J call TRBJ1-3; no reliable D call. The source material was blood. CDR3 DNA sequence: TGTGCCAGCAGTTTTATGCTGAGCTCTGGAAACACCATATATTTT. The encoded protein is CASSFMLSSGNTIYF.